Sequencing of this T cell receptor (beta chain) was carried out in a study of T cells after yellow fever vaccination. Study information: Researchers used SMART-Seq v4 Ultra Low Input to prepare fractions that had low cell numbers.

This clonotype was picked up a small number of times. Its antigen is unknown. Study outcomes and limitations: Reappearance after the booster was seen for most primary-vaccination clones, at 96% CD4 and less than 90% CD8. The study found a weaker secondary response that peaked faster, day 5 versus 15.

V shed 4 bases, J shed 12 bases, and the junction held 14 bases outside the gene matches. The CDR3 contains 15 residues. Germline CDR1 and CDR2: SGHNT and YYREEE (reference sequence). TCRdb analysed the 5' RACE reads with MiXCR anew, one entry per CDR3 protein. The sample consists of around 600,000 distinct CDR3 sequences, roughly 12% of them appearing once. The chain links TRBV5-4 to TRBJ2-1, with TRBD2 matching over 9 bases. The source of this sequence is a man aged 25 to 40 who received the YFV17D yellow fever vaccine. The sample in question was PBMCs, obtained on the day of the yellow fever booster vaccination. The CDR3 nucleotides are TGTGCCAGCAGCATAGCGGGAGACCCTCTAATGGGGCAGTTCTTC. Its protein product is CASSIAGDPLMGQFF.